Listed here are 24 T cell receptor beta chains from one sample, sequenced in a study of shared clonotypes between healthy human individuals. Profiling relied on immunoSEQ multiplex PCR, and the TCRdb table lists in-frame clones only, not all of them. The sample has some 2.3 million clones; roughly 93% are singletons. The source material was naive CD4+ T cells from PBMCs. Regarding subset: CD45RA+ positively selected. These receptors came from a young man in good health. Some clones in this sample may be carry-over from other donors' samples.

This rearrangement joins TRBV27 to TRBJ2-7; 8 bases agree with TRBD1. This CDR3 has 15 residues. The germline gives CDR1 MNHEY, CDR2 SMNVEV (reference sequence). The trim removed 7 bases at V and 1 base at J, leaving 9 bases unmatched. The CDR3 sequence is CASTTLRGPSYEQYF. The CDR3 DNA reads as TGTGCCAGCACCACACTCAGGGGGCCGTCCTACGAGCAGTACTTC.

The chain carries TRBV5-8 and TRBJ1-2, with TRBD1 as a possible D gene (6 bases). Looked up from germline, CDR1 is SGHTS and CDR2 is YDEGEE. The CDR3 extends over 15 amino acids. The V end was cut by 4 bases, the J end by 8 bases, with 21 bases between. CDR3 nucleotide sequence: TGTGCCAGCAGCCCCTGGACGGGGGGCGGGTGGGGCTACACCTTC. This sequence encodes CASSPWTGGGWGYTF.

The chain couples TRBV30 to TRBJ1-2; unclear D gene. Germline CDR1 is GTSNPN and CDR2 is SVGIG (reference sequence). The CDR3 is made up of 15 amino acids. The ends were cut back, 4 bases at V and 7 bases at J, with 22 bases in the middle. The CDR3 sequence: CAWTYNKGFVLGYTF. CDR3 nucleotides: TGTGCCTGGACCTATAACAAGGGTTTTGTTCTTGGCTACACCTTC.

In its sample, this clone was seen once. The chain is built from TRBV5-1 and TRBJ2-7; tentatively, D is TRBD1 (6 bases). CDR1 is SGHRS, CDR2 YFSETQ, per germline. The CDR3 runs 15 residues. V was pared by 3 bases and J by 0 bases, with 13 bases between. Here the CDR3 reads CASSYGQSSSYEQYF. In DNA, the CDR3 is TGCGCCAGCAGCTACGGACAGTCGAGCTCCTACGAGCAGTACTTC.

The chain has TRBV30 and TRBJ1-2; D gene ambiguous. The V gene's germline CDR1 is GTSNPN and CDR2 SVGIG (reference sequence). CDR3 length: 15 residues. The V gene lost 1 base and the J gene lost 8 bases, with 20 bases spanning the gap. The CDR3 reads CAWSDQAAGLRGYTF. Written as DNA, the CDR3 is TGTGCCTGGAGTGACCAAGCGGCCGGGCTTAGGGGCTACACCTTC.

The chain has TRBV5-1 and TRBJ1-4; 7 bases map to TRBD1. Losses at the gene ends were 3 bases for V and 7 bases for J; bases not matched to a gene: 3. The CDR3 consists of 13 residues. The germline V gene has CDR1 SGHRS and CDR2 YFSETQ. The CDR3 DNA follows: TGCGCCAGCAGCTCCCGACAGGGTGAAAAACTGTTTTTT. It encodes CASSSRQGEKLFF.

The CDR3 sequence: CASSHHPGLLAGGDYEQYF. The CDR3 nucleotides are TGTGCCAGCAGCCATCATCCCGGGTTGCTAGCGGGAGGGGATTACGAGCAGTACTTC. V usage is TRBV4-2 and J usage is TRBJ2-7, with TRBD2 identical over 12 bases. The length of the CDR3 is 19 residues. V shed 3 bases, J shed 4 bases, and the junction held 16 bases outside the gene matches. In germline, CDR1 is LGHNA, CDR2 YNFKEQ.

This chain links TRBV5-1 with TRBJ2-3; the match to TRBD1 covers 12 bases. V shed 6 bases, J shed 6 bases, and the junction held 14 bases outside the gene matches. CDR1 SGHRS and CDR2 YFSETQ come from the germline V gene. The CDR3 runs to 17 residues. The chain's CDR3 is CASNKGDRGPGGDTQYF. CDR3 coding DNA: TGCGCCAGCAACAAAGGGGACAGGGGGCCCGGAGGGGATACGCAGTATTTT. Drawing the rest from reference TRBV5-1 and TRBJ2-3, the complete variable domain is KAGVTQTPRYLIKTRGQQVTLSCSPISGHRSVSWYQQTPGQGLQFLFEYFSETQRNKGNFPGRFSGRQFSNSRSEMNVSTLELGDSALYLCASNKGDRGPGGDTQYFGPGTRLTVL.

This chain joins TRBV5-4 and TRBJ2-3, with a weak D call TRBD2 (5 bases). The CDR3 has 14 residues. Trimming took off 2 bases at V and 4 bases at J, with 11 bases between the two ends. Germline-derived CDR1 and CDR2 are SGHNT and YYREEE (reference sequence). The CDR3 sequence is CASSFATSADTQYF. The CDR3 bases are TGTGCCAGCAGCTTTGCTACTAGTGCAGATACGCAGTATTTT.

The rearrangement joins TRBV1 to TRBJ2-6; the tabulated D call, TRBD2, remains unverified against the DNA. TRBV1 is an annotated pseudogene. CDR3 length: 15 amino acids. The CDR3 sequence is CTSSPSFSGANVLTF. In nucleotides, the CDR3 is TGCACCAGCAGTCCCTCTTTCTCTGGGGCCAACGTCCTGACTTTC.

As DNA, the CDR3 is TGTGCCAGCAGTAACGCCGCGGTCGGGGGGCAAGAGACCCAGTACTTC. Translated: CASSNAAVGGQETQYF. The chain combines TRBV28 with TRBJ2-5; 7 bases align to TRBD2. CDR1 is MDHEN and CDR2 is SYDVKM in the germline V gene. The CDR3 covers 16 residues. The J segment lost 2 bases and the V segment lost 5 bases, leaving 11 bases of the junction unmatched.

The chain employs TRBV11-2 and TRBJ1-1; D uncertain. Germline values: CDR1 SGHAT, CDR2 FQNNGV. The CDR3 is made up of 15 amino acids. V was cut by 3 bases and J by 3 bases, with 14 bases left in between. CDR3: CASSLPYRRDTEAFF. In DNA, the CDR3 is TGTGCCAGCAGCTTGCCCTACCGGAGAGACACTGAAGCTTTCTTT.

The chain couples TRBV6-1 to TRBJ2-3, with 11 positions matching TRBD2. Germline CDR1 MNHNS, CDR2 SASEGT. The CDR3 totals 15 residues. V shed 10 bases, J shed 6 bases, and the junction held 12 bases outside the gene matches. The CDR3 region is CATHSGRAGADTQYF. CDR3 nucleotide sequence: TGTGCCACACATAGCGGGAGGGCTGGGGCGGATACGCAGTATTTT.

About this clone itself: Distinct nucleotide sequences in the sample also encode this CDR3. The chain couples TRBV7-3 to TRBJ1-2, with D unresolved. V was clipped by 5 bases and J by 1 base, with 8 bases between them. CDR1 is SGHTA and CDR2 is FQGTGA in the germline V gene. This CDR3 spans 13 amino acids. Here the CDR3 reads CASSPDRNYGYTF. As DNA, the CDR3 is TGTGCCAGCAGCCCAGACCGTAACTATGGCTACACCTTC.

This chain links TRBV18 with TRBJ2-1; 7 nucleotides align to TRBD2. The CDR3 has 15 residues. The junction had 8 bases not matched to a gene; V was cut back by 5 bases and J by 4 bases. Looked up from germline, CDR1 is KGHSH and CDR2 is LQKENI. DNA of the CDR3: TGTGCCAGCTCATCTACTAGCGTGTTTTACAATGAGCAGTTCTTC. This codes for CASSSTSVFYNEQFF.

The V and J genes are TRBV21-1 and TRBJ2-1; the DNA was not compared with TRBD2, the D call given in the table. TRBV21-1 counts as a pseudogene. This CDR3 has 17 amino acids. The CDR3 spells CASRTPTSGSSYNEQFF. In DNA, the CDR3 is TGTGCCAGCAGAACTCCAACTAGCGGTAGCTCCTACAATGAGCAGTTCTTC.

The gene calls are TRBV5-1 and TRBJ2-2; 7 positions match TRBD2. V lost 2 bases to trimming and J lost 3 bases; unmatched junction nucleotides: 7. The CDR3 totals 16 residues. The germline V gene encodes CDR1 SGHRS and CDR2 YFSETQ. The CDR3: CASSFGTAGYTGELFF. CDR3 DNA sequence: TGCGCCAGCAGCTTCGGTACAGCGGGATACACCGGGGAGCTGTTTTTT.

On this clone itself: The same CDR3 is also encoded by other DNA sequences in this sample. The chain links TRBV5-1 to TRBJ2-2; D possibly corresponds to TRBD1 (6 bases). This CDR3 has 15 amino acids. Germline assignment: CDR1 SGHRS and CDR2 YFSETQ. The V and J ends lost 0 bases and 5 bases respectively, with 11 bases between them. The CDR3 DNA is TGCGCCAGCAGCTTGGAACAGGGTGGAACCGGGGAGCTGTTTTTT. Amino acid sequence: CASSLEQGGTGELFF.

The V call is TRBV5-1, the J call TRBJ2-1; D might be TRBD1 or TRBD2, each matching 5 bases. Germline V lookup: CDR1 SGHRS, CDR2 YFSETQ. The CDR3 length is 16 residues. V lost 0 bases and J lost 5, with 15 bases in between. Here the CDR3 reads CASSLAAGTPNNEQFF. The CDR3, as DNA: TGCGCCAGCAGCTTGGCCGCAGGGACCCCCAACAATGAGCAGTTCTTC.

The chain employs TRBV6-5 and TRBJ2-5, with D uncertain. The germline V gene has CDR1 MNHEY and CDR2 SVGAGI. This CDR3 comprises 14 residues. V was pared by 2 bases and J by 5 bases, with 12 bases between. The CDR3 reads CASSYTRRHETQYF. The DNA of the CDR3 is TGTGCCAGCAGTTACACCCGGCGGCATGAGACCCAGTACTTC.

The V call is TRBV18, the J call TRBJ2-7; D is uncertain. Looked up from germline, CDR1 is KGHSH and CDR2 is LQKENI. Trimming took off 6 bases at V and 9 bases at J, with 12 bases between the two ends. This CDR3 comprises 11 residues. CDR3 sequence: CASSSFDTQYF. The CDR3 DNA reads as TGTGCCAGCTCCTCATTTGATACGCAGTACTTC.

This sequence joins TRBV10-3 and TRBJ2-7; no definite D call. CDR1 is ENHRY and CDR2 is SYGVKD in the germline V gene. Trimming took off 6 bases at V and 0 bases at J, with 3 bases between the two ends. This CDR3 has 11 amino acids. The CDR3 region is CAIRSSYEQYF. DNA of the CDR3: TGTGCCATCAGGAGCTCCTACGAGCAGTACTTC.

The count of this clone is one. The chain couples TRBV2 to TRBJ1-5; no reliable D call. Germline loops: CDR1 SNHLY, CDR2 FYNNEI. This CDR3 has 15 residues. V was clipped by 4 bases and J by 1 base, with 11 bases between them. CDR3 loop: CASSGGLMSNQPQHF. DNA for the CDR3: TGTGCCAGCAGTGGAGGGTTGATGAGCAATCAGCCCCAGCATTTT.

The rearrangement uses TRBV25-1 and TRBJ2-5, with 9 bases matching TRBD1. V shed 4 bases and J 2 bases; nucleotides not matched to a gene: 8. Per the germline V gene, CDR1 is MGHDK and CDR2 is SYGVNS. The CDR3 contains 16 residues. CDR3 DNA: TGTGCCAGCAGTGCTGTCTACGGACAGGGGCAAGAGACCCAGTACTTC. It yields the protein CASSAVYGQGQETQYF.